Sequencing of this T cell receptor (beta chain) was carried out in a study of identical twins. This CDR3 has 14 residues. The germline V gene encodes CDR1 DFQATT and CDR2 SNEGSKA (reference sequence). Trimming removed 3 bases from V and 0 bases from J, with 8 bases in between. Each CDR3 protein is one row after TCRdb ran MiXCR on the 5' RACE reads. The sample lists approximately 300,000 distinct CDR3 sequences, 7.5% to 9.5% occurring once. This clonotype came up many times. These data are also associated with another study on yellow fever vaccine responses in identical twins.

The chain uses TRBV20-1 and TRBJ2-2; D gene uncertain. The sequenced sample consisted of CD8+ T cells sorted from blood. The receptor comes from a woman aged 18-29 years in good health. CDR3 sequence reads: CSASAISNTGELFF. CDR3 DNA sequence: TGCAGTGCTAGTGCGATTTCGAACACCGGGGAGCTGTTTTTT.